What follows describes a single T cell receptor beta chain. The antigen is unknown. The entry originates in a study of CD8+CD57+ T cells in acquired aplastic anemia. Study conclusions and caveats: The same twenty-nine CD8+ CDR3 sequences occurred in patients and in controls. Any difference that existed in CD8+ Simpson's diversity between patients and controls was not significant.

CDR3 and TCR beta VDJ profiling relied on genomic DNA as the template. TCRdb reanalysed the reads using MiXCR and keeps one entry per CDR3 protein. The data hold 150,000 to 200,000 distinct CDR3 sequences, with 55% to 75% observed a single time. Germline CDR1 and CDR2: MNHEY and SVGAGI. Between the trimmed V and J ends, which lost 2 bases and 4 bases, there was a span of 8 bases. This CDR3 contains 13 residues. The origin of this receptor is a human donor in good health. Source material: sorted CD4+, CD8+, or CD8+CD57+ T cells (not recorded which) from PBMCs. The V gene is TRBV6-5, the J gene TRBJ1-1; D unclear. Written as DNA, the CDR3 is TGTGCCAGCAGTTACGGTACAGTCACTGAAGCTTTCTTT. This encodes CASSYGTVTEAFF.